A single sample gave rise to the 8 T cell receptor beta chains below, sequenced in a study of blood T cell repertoires in COVID-19. The method was immunoSEQ multiplex PCR; TCRdb's version includes in-frame clones alone and lacks a portion of them. The table has about 170,000 clones, around three quarters seen once. Sequencing was carried out using PBMCs or T cells enriched from blood (not recorded which). The receptors come from a woman in her seventies in a cohort exposed to, infected with or recovered from COVID-19 (not recorded which).

This clone showed up just a few times. This specimen includes other DNA sequences encoding the same CDR3. The chain uses TRBV19 and TRBJ1-1; 7 positions agree with TRBD1. The CDR3 loop spans 14 amino acids. The germline V gene has CDR1 LNHDA and CDR2 SQIVND (reference sequence). Germline trimming cut 5 bases from V and 0 bases from J; bases unmatched to any gene: 3. CDR3 in DNA: TGTGCCAGTAGTCGTACAGGGGTGAACACTGAAGCTTTCTTT. This encodes CASSRTGVNTEAFF.

The gene calls are TRBV28 and TRBJ2-7, with 8 bases identical to TRBD1. Germline V gives CDR1 MDHEN, CDR2 SYDVKM. The CDR3 sequence is 13 residues long. V lost 8 bases and J lost 5; bases outside the gene matches: 8. The CDR3 DNA sequence: TGTGCCAGCTATTTGACAGGGGATAACGAGCAGTACTTC. Protein product: CASYLTGDNEQYF.

There are a few counts of this clone. The genes are TRBV5-4 and TRBJ2-5, with 16 bases lining up with TRBD2. V was clipped by 5 bases and J by 5 bases; unmatched bases: 9. Germline CDR1 SGHNT, CDR2 YYREEE (reference sequence). This CDR3 has 17 residues. The CDR3 DNA is TGTGCCAGCAGACCCGGGACTAGCGGGAGGGCCAGGGAGACCCAGTACTTC. Protein: CASRPGTSGRARETQYF.

This clone was seen only a few times. CDR3 nucleotides: TGTGCCAGCAGCCTCCGGGACAATAACGAGCAGTACTTC. Its translation is CASSLRDNNEQYF. J is TRBJ2-7 and V is TRBV7-9, with a tentative D call TRBD1 (6 bases). This CDR3 spans 13 amino acids. V was trimmed by 5 bases and J by 5 bases, leaving 13 bases between them. In germline, CDR1 is SEHNR, CDR2 FQNEAQ (reference sequence).

The CDR3, as DNA: TGTGCCACCAGCAGAGCAGCGGGAGGGCTGAGAGAGACCCAGTACTTC. Its protein product is CATSRAAGGLRETQYF. V gene TRBV15 combines with J gene TRBJ2-5; TRBD2 matches 10 bases. The germline gives CDR1 LNHNV, CDR2 YYDKDF (reference sequence). V dropped 1 base and J dropped 4; count of bases not matched to a gene: 6. This CDR3 comprises 16 residues.

This chain uses TRBV7-2 with TRBJ2-1; the D gene is possibly TRBD1 (6 bases). The length of the CDR3 is 14 residues. The germline V gene encodes CDR1 SGHTA and CDR2 FQGNSA. Trimming left V 5 bases short and J 7 bases short, with 15 bases between. The CDR3 nucleotides read TGTGCCAGCAGCCTGGGGGCGGCGGTTAATGAGCAGTTCTTC. Translating gives CASSLGAAVNEQFF.

This clone was found many times. The chain has TRBV28 and TRBJ2-7; D unresolved. Trimming pared 1 base from V and 2 bases from J, leaving 3 bases between. The CDR3 consists of 12 residues. CDR1 is MDHEN, CDR2 SYDVKM, per germline. This CDR3 is CASSLSAYEQYF. CDR3 nucleotide sequence: TGTGCCAGCAGTTTATCGGCCTACGAGCAGTACTTC.

The chain joins TRBV2 to TRBJ2-7; TRBD2 matches 11 bases. The CDR3 length is 14 residues. With 6 bases clipped from V and 3 bases from J, the junction kept 4 bases outside the gene matches. CDR1 is SNHLY and CDR2 is FYNNEI in the germline V gene. The CDR3 sequence is CASRGGLAVYEQYF. The CDR3 DNA sequence: TGTGCCAGCAGGGGGGGACTAGCGGTCTACGAGCAGTACTTC.